This entry describes one T cell receptor (beta chain). This CDR3 comprises 17 residues. J lost 6 bases, V lost 3 bases, and 5 bases had no gene match. Germline values: CDR1 MNHEY, CDR2 SMNVEV (reference sequence). The data stem from a study of T cell repertoires in ileal Crohn's disease. Indicated time point: inflamed ileum from the surgical specimen. Profiling relied on immunoSEQ multiplex PCR, and the TCRdb table lists in-frame clones only, not all of them. This sample has 13,000 or so clones, with around 85% found just once. The chain combines TRBV27 with TRBJ2-2, with 15 positions matching TRBD2. Sequencing was carried out using ileal tissue. The sequence was obtained from an adult with Crohn's disease. CDR3 in DNA: TGTGCCAGCAGTTTCTTAGGGACTAGCGGGGGGCCCGGGGAGCTGTTTTTT. It translates to CASSFLGTSGGPGELFF.